Below are 6 T cell receptor beta chains sequenced from a single sample in a study of radiotherapy plus CTLA-4 blockade in lung cancer. Sequencing was performed with immunoSEQ multiplex PCR; in TCRdb, only in-frame clones are kept and a portion is missing. This sample has about 80,000 clones, with about 84% found just once. The specimen was peripheral blood, collected from a patient treated with radiotherapy plus ipilimumab. The receptor set was obtained from a human donor with non-small cell lung cancer who had stable disease on radiotherapy plus ipilimumab.

The J gene is TRBJ2-1, the V gene TRBV21-1; the tabulated D call, TRBD2, remains unverified against the DNA. TRBV21-1 is labeled a pseudogene. The CDR3 has 16 amino acids. CDR3 residues: CASSKGGGRASNEQFF. Written as DNA, the CDR3 is TGTGCCAGCAGCAAAGGGGGCGGGAGGGCCAGCAATGAGCAGTTCTTC.

The genes are TRBV7-9 and TRBJ1-1; 10 nucleotides align to TRBD1. The CDR3 runs to 16 residues. CDR1 SEHNR and CDR2 FQNEAQ come from the germline V gene (reference sequence). After removal of 4 bases from V and 5 bases from J, the junction contained 10 bases not matched to a gene. CDR3 sequence (DNA): TGTGCCAGCAGCTCGGGGACAGGGGATGTAAGGACTGAAGCTTTCTTT. This codes for CASSSGTGDVRTEAFF.

The V and J genes are TRBV7-9 and TRBJ1-1; D ambiguous. This CDR3 has 14 residues. V lost 2 bases and J 2 bases, leaving 9 bases between the germline ends. Germline CDR1 is SEHNR and CDR2 is FQNEAQ (reference sequence). In nucleotides, the CDR3 is TGTGCCAGCAGCTTAAGGGCGGCCAACACTGAAGCTTTCTTT. Its translation is CASSLRAANTEAFF.

DNA for the CDR3: TGTGCCAGCAGCGTAGGCGTCCTGGGGACCGGGGAGCTGTTTTTT. This encodes CASSVGVLGTGELFF. The chain links TRBV9 to TRBJ2-2; D gene unclear. Germline lookup yields CDR1 SGDLS and CDR2 YYNGEE. Trimming took 0 bases from V and 5 from J, leaving 11 bases between them. The CDR3 contains 15 residues.

This chain joins TRBV11-2 and TRBJ2-7, with 8 bases that match TRBD1. The CDR3 loop spans 16 amino acids. Germline CDR1 is SGHAT and CDR2 is FQNNGV. Trimming took 2 bases from V and 3 from J; bases not matched to a gene: 9. CDR3: CASSLQGQVGLYEQYF. The DNA of the CDR3 is TGTGCCAGCAGCTTACAGGGACAGGTCGGGCTCTACGAGCAGTACTTC.

This chain uses TRBV7-6 with TRBJ1-6; 7 bases are shared with TRBD1. J gave up 0 bases and V 4 bases, and 6 bases lay outside the gene matches. CDR1 is SGHVS, CDR2 FNYEAQ, per germline. CDR3 length equals 17 residues. The CDR3 region is CASSSTGVSSYNSPLHF. The CDR3 DNA is TGTGCCAGCAGCTCAACAGGGGTTAGCTCCTATAATTCACCCCTCCACTTT.